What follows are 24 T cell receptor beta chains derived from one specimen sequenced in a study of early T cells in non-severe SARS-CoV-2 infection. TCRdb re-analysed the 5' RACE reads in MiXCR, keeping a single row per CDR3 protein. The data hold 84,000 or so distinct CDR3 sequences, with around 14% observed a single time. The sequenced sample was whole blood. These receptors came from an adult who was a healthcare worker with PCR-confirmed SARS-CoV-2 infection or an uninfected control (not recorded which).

In DNA form, the CDR3 reads TGTGCCAGCAGTTACCAGGGAGGAAATTCACCCCTCCACTTT. It codes for CASSYQGGNSPLHF. The chain couples TRBV6-5 to TRBJ1-6, with D perhaps TRBD1 (5 bases). The CDR3 runs to 14 residues. The germline gives CDR1 MNHEY, CDR2 SVGAGI. V dropped 2 bases and J dropped 7 bases, with 9 bases sitting between them.

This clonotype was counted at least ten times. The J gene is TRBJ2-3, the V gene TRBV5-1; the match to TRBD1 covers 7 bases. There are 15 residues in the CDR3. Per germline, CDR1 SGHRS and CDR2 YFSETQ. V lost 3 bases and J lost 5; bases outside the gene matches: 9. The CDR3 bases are TGCGCCAGCAGCTCGGGACAGTTCAGGGGAGATACGCAGTATTTT. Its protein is CASSSGQFRGDTQYF.

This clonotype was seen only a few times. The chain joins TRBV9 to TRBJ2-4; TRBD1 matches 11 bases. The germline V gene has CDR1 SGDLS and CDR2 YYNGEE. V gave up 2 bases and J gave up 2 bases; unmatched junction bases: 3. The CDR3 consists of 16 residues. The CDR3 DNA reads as TGTGCCAGCAGCGTGGGGACAGGGGGGCCCAAAAACATTCAGTACTTC. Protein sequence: CASSVGTGGPKNIQYF.

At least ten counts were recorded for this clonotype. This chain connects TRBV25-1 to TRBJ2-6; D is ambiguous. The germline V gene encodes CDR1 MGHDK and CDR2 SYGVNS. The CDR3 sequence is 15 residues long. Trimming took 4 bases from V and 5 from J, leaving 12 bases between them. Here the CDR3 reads CASSGDTTWANVLTF. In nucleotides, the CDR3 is TGTGCCAGCAGTGGCGACACCACCTGGGCCAACGTCCTGACTTTC.

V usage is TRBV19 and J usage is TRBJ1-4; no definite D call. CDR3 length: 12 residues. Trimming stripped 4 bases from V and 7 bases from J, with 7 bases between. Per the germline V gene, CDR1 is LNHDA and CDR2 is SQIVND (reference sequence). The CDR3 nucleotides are TGTGCCAGTAGTACGGTCGTTGAAAAACTGTTTTTT. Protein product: CASSTVVEKLFF. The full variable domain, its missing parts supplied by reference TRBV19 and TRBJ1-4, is DGGITQSPKYLFRKEGQNVTLSCEQNLNHDAMYWYRQDPGQGLRLIYYSQIVNDFQKGDIAEGYSVSREKKESFPLTVTSAQKNPTAFYLCASSTVVEKLFFGSGTQLSVL.

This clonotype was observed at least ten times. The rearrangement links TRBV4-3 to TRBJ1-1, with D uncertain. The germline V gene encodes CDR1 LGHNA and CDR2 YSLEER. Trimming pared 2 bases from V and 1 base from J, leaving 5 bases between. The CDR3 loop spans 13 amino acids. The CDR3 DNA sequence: TGCGCCAGCAGCCAACGTGGGAACACTGAAGCTTTCTTT. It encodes CASSQRGNTEAFF.

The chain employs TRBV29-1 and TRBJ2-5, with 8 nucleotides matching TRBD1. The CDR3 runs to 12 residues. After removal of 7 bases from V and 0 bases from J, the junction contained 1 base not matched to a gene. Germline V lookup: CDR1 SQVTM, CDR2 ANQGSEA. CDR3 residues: CSADRDQETQYF. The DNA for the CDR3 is TGCAGCGCGGACAGGGACCAAGAGACCCAGTACTTC. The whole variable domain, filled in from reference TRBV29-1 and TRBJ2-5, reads SAVISQKPSRDICQRGTSLTIQCQVDSQVTMMFWYRQQPGQSLTLIATANQGSEATYESGFVIDKFPISRPNLTFSTLTVSNMSPEDSSIYLCSADRDQETQYFGPGTRLLVL.

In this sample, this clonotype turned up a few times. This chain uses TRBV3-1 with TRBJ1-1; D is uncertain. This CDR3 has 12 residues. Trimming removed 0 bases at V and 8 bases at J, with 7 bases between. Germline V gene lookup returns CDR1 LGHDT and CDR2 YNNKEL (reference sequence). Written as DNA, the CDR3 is TGTGCCAGCAGCCAAGACAGACTAGAAGCTTTCTTT. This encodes CASSQDRLEAFF.

CDR3 DNA: TGTGCCAGCAGCTTGAGGACAGCCAATGAGCAGTTCTTC. It encodes CASSLRTANEQFF. This chain connects TRBV5-6 to TRBJ2-1; perhaps TRBD1 as D (6 bases). V was trimmed by 1 base and J by 6 bases, leaving 8 bases between them. The CDR3 sequence is 13 residues long. Germline V lookup: CDR1 SGHDT, CDR2 YYEEEE.

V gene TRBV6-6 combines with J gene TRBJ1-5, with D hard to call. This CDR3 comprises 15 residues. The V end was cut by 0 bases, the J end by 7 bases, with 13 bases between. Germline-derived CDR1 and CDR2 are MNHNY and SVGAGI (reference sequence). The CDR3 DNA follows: TGTGCCAGCAGTTACTCGGGAGGGAGTGGGCAGCCCCAGCATTTT. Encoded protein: CASSYSGGSGQPQHF.

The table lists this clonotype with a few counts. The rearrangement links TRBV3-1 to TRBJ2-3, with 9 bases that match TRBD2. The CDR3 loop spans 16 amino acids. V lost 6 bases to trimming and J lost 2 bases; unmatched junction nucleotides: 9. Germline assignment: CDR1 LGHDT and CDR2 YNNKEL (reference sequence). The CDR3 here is CASSRLAGAYTDTQYF. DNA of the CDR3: TGTGCCAGCAGTCGATTAGCGGGGGCTTACACAGATACGCAGTATTTT.

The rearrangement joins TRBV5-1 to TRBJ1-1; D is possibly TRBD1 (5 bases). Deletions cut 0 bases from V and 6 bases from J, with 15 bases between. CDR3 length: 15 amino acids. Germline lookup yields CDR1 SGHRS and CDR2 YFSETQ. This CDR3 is CASSLAVGVNAEAFF. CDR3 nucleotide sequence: TGCGCCAGCAGCTTGGCGGTGGGGGTAAACGCTGAAGCTTTCTTT.

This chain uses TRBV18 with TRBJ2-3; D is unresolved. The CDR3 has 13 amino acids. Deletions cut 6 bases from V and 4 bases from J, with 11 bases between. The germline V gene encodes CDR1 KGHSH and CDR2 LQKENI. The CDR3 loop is CASSSRLADTQYF. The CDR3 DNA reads TGTGCCAGCTCTTCTCGGTTGGCAGATACGCAGTATTTT.

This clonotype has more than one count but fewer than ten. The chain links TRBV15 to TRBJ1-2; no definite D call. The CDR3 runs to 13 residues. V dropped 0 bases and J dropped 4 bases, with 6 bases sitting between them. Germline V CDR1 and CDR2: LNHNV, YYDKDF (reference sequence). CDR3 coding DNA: TGTGCCACCAGCAGAGAAGGGATCTATGGCTACACCTTC. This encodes CATSREGIYGYTF.

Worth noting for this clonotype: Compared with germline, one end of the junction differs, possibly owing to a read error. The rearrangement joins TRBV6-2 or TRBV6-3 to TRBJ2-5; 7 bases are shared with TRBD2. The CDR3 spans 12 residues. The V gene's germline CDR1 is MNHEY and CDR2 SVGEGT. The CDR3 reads CASSPSRTSKSF. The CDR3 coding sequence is TGTGCCAGTAGTCCTTCCCGGACTAGTAAAAGCTTC.

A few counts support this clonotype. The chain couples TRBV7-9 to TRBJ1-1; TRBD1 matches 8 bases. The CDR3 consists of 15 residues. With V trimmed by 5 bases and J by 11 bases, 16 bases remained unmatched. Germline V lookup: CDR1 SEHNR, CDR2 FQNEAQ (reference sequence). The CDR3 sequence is CASSPLTGATNQAFF. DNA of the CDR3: TGTGCCAGCAGCCCACTGACAGGGGCCACCAATCAGGCTTTCTTT.

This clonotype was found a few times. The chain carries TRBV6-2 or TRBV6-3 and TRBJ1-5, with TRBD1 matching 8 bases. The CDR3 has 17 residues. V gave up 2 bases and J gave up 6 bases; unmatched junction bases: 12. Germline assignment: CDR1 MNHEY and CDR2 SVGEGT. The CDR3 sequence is CASSYTPGGPRSQPQHF. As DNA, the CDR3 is TGTGCCAGCAGTTACACCCCAGGGGGCCCCAGGAGTCAGCCCCAGCATTTT.

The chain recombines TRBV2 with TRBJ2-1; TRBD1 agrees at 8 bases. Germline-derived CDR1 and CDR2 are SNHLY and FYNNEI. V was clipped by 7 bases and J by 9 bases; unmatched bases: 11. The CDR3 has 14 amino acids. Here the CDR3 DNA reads TGTGCCAGCACTTCAGGGGGCAACGCGGGTGAGCAGTTCTTC. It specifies CASTSGGNAGEQFF.

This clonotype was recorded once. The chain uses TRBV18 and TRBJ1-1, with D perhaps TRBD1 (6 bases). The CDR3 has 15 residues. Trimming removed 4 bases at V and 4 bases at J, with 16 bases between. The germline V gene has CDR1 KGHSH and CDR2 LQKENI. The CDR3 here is CASSRGAGEITEAFF. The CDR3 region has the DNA TGTGCCAGCTCACGCGGGGCAGGGGAGATCACTGAAGCTTTCTTT.

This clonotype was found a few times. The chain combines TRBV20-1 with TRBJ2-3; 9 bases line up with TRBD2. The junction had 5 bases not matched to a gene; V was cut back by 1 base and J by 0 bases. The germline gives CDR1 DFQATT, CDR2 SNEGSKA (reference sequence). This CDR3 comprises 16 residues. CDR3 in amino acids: CSARALAGASTDTQYF. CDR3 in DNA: TGCAGTGCTAGAGCCTTAGCGGGGGCCAGCACAGATACGCAGTATTTT.

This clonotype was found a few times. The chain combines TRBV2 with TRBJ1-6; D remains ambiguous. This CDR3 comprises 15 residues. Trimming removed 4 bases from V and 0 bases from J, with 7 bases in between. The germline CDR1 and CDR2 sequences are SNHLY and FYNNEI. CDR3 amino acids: CASSVKSSYNSPLHF. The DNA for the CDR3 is TGTGCCAGCAGTGTAAAGAGCTCCTATAATTCACCCCTCCACTTT.

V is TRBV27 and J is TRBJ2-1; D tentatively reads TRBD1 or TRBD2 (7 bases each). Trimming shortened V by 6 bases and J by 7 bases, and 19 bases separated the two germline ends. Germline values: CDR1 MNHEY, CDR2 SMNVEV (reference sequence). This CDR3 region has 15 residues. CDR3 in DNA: TGTGCCAGCAGGAAAAGACAGGGAGGGACAAATGAGCAGTTCTTC. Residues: CASRKRQGGTNEQFF.

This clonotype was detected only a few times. CDR3 loop: CASRGQAPNYGYTF. As DNA, the CDR3 is TGTGCCAGCCGGGGACAGGCACCTAACTATGGCTACACCTTC. The chain uses TRBV2 and TRBJ1-2, with 8 bases aligning to TRBD1. The V and J ends lost 8 bases and 0 bases, in that order; junction bases with no gene match: 5. In germline, CDR1 is SNHLY, CDR2 FYNNEI. This CDR3 is built from 14 residues.

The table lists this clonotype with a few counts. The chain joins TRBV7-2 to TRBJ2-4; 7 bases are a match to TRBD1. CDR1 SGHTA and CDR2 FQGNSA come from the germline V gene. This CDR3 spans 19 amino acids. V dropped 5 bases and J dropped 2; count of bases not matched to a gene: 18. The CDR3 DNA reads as TGTGCCAGCAGCCCTGGGCTTTTAGCGACAGGGACATCCAAAAACATTCAGTACTTC. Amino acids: CASSPGLLATGTSKNIQYF.